Listed below are T cell receptor beta chains from one sample, sequenced in a study of blood T cells in healthy people across ages. TCRdb fed the 5' RACE reads into MiXCR, producing one record per CDR3 protein. The sample shows 1.8 million or so distinct CDR3 sequences, roughly two fifths of them seen only once. Sequencing was done on a sample of blood. These receptors all come from a human donor in good health. The CDR3 runs from the conserved cysteine through the conserved F or W. A D gene is named only where the DNA matches it firmly. Size tells how often a clone was seen (once, few, many) or the class of an expanded clone, and some rows leave it out.

clone size	D gene	V gene	J gene	CDR3 DNA	CDR3 protein
few	TRBD1	TRBV29-1	TRBJ1-1	TGCAGCGTTGTAGGACAGGAGAATGTGGCTTTCTTT	CSVVGQENVAFF
.	.	TRBV7-9	TRBJ1-4	TGTGCCAGCAGCTTAAGTTTGGGGGCTAATGAAAAACTGTTTTTT	CASSLSLGANEKLFF
.	.	TRBV20-1	TRBJ2-5	TGCAGTGCTAGAGGAGGGGCAGTGACCCAGTACTTC	CSARGGAVTQYF
.	TRBD2	TRBV6-5	TRBJ2-5	TGTGCCAGCAGTACCCCGTGGGCTAGCGGGGAGACCCAGTACTTC	CASSTPWASGETQYF
.	TRBD2	TRBV12-3/TRBV12-4	TRBJ2-3	TGTGCCAGCAGGCCGCGGGGGGGCGGGGCGGATACGCAGTATTTT	CASRPRGGGADTQYF
.	TRBD2	TRBV9	TRBJ2-1	TGTGCCAGCAGCGTAGTTAGAACTAGCGGGGCCCACTACAATGAGCAGTTCTTC	CASSVVRTSGAHYNEQFF
few	TRBD1	TRBV6-2/TRBV6-3	TRBJ1-6	TGTGCCAGCAGTTTGACCGGGACAGGACTCTCCTATAATTCACCCCTCCACTTT	CASSLTGTGLSYNSPLHF
.	TRBD2	TRBV20-1	TRBJ2-3	TGCAGTGCTAGCGGAGCGGGGGGGAGCACAGATACGCAGTATTTT	CSASGAGGSTDTQYF
many	TRBD1	TRBV20-1	TRBJ2-1	TGCAGTGCTCCGGGACAGGGGTACAATGAGCAGTTCTTC	CSAPGQGYNEQFF
few	TRBD1	TRBV12-3/TRBV12-4	TRBJ1-2	TGTGCCAGCAGGCCAGGGGGGATTAACTATGGCTACACCTTC	CASRPGGINYGYTF
.	.	TRBV12-3/TRBV12-4	TRBJ1-1	TGTGCCAGCAGTTCCATGGATACGAACACTGAAGCTTTCTTT	CASSSMDTNTEAFF
few	.	TRBV10-3	TRBJ2-2	TGTGCCATCAGAATAACAGGGCGGGACACCGGGGAGCTGTTTTTT	CAIRITGRDTGELFF
.	TRBD2	TRBV25-1	TRBJ2-4	TGTGCCAGCAGTGAAGGTGGACTAGCGGGGGGGCCAAAAAATGAGCAGTACTTC	CASSEGGLAGGPKNEQYF
.	TRBD2	TRBV29-1	TRBJ2-7	TGCAGCGTTCAACGGGGGGAAGACGGCTCCTACGAGCAGTACTTC	CSVQRGEDGSYEQYF
few	.	TRBV4-1	TRBJ1-5	TGCGCCAGCAGCCAAGATGATCCCAGGGGCGAACAGCCCCAGCATTTT	CASSQDDPRGEQPQHF
.	TRBD2	TRBV6-2/TRBV6-3	TRBJ2-5	TGTGCCAGCATGATGACTAGCGGACAAGAGACCCAGTACTTC	CASMMTSGQETQYF
few	.	TRBV7-2	TRBJ2-7	TGTGCCAGCAGCTTATATGCTGGGGGGCTGTCCTACGAGCAGTACTTC	CASSLYAGGLSYEQYF
few	TRBD1	TRBV12-3/TRBV12-4	TRBJ1-2	TGTGCCAGCAGTCCCGCAGGGGGAGAGGGCTACACCTTC	CASSPAGGEGYTF
few	TRBD2	TRBV4-3	TRBJ2-1	TGCGCCAGCAGCCAAACGTCCCCGGGACTAGCGGACAATGGGCAGTTCTTC	CASSQTSPGLADNGQFF
.	.	TRBV6-5	TRBJ1-4	TGTGCCAGCAGCACCAGGGCTACCACTAATGAAAAACTGTTTTTT	CASSTRATTNEKLFF
.	.	TRBV15	TRBJ1-1	TGTGCCACCAGCAGACAGGGTGGGAGAACTGAAGCTTTCTTT	CATSRQGGRTEAFF
.	.	TRBV7-2	TRBJ1-2	TGTGCCAGCAGCCGCACAGGGATTTTTGGCTACACCTTC	CASSRTGIFGYTF
.	.	TRBV6-2/TRBV6-3	TRBJ2-4	TGTGCCATCGCAACTCGGGGGGCAAGCTCCTACAATGAGCAGTACTTC	CAIATRGASSYNEQYF
.	.	TRBV7-2	TRBJ2-3	TGTGCCAGCAGCGCCAGGACCTGGACAGATACGCAGTATTTT	CASSARTWTDTQYF
.	TRBD2	TRBV20-1	TRBJ2-7	TGCAGTGCTAGAGATGGGCTAGCGGGGGGTGAGCAGTACTTC	CSARDGLAGGEQYF
.	.	TRBV5-4	TRBJ2-1	TGTGCCAGCAGCTTTGAGGGGCGCAATTTCCGCAATGAGCAGTTCTTC	CASSFEGRNFRNEQFF
.	TRBD1	TRBV10-2	TRBJ2-4	TGCGCCAGCATGATGGACAGGGGCGGCATTCAGTACTTC	CASMMDRGGIQYF
few	.	TRBV10-2	TRBJ2-3	TGCGCCAGTAGGGACTTCGGGGGCACAGATACGCAGTATTTT	CASRDFGGTDTQYF
once	TRBD1	TRBV3-1	TRBJ1-2	TGTGCCAGCAGCCAAGAAACTCAGGGACAGCGGATCTATGGCTACACCTTC	CASSQETQGQRIYGYTF
.	TRBD2	TRBV10-3	TRBJ2-7	TGTGCCATCAGTGAGGGAGGACTAGCGGAGTCACACTACGAGCAGTACTTC	CAISEGGLAESHYEQYF
once	TRBD1	TRBV29-1	TRBJ2-3	TGCAGCGCTCGACTGGGACAGGGGGCTTCAGATACGCAGTATTTT	CSARLGQGASDTQYF
few	.	TRBV12-3/TRBV12-4	TRBJ2-7	TGTGCCAGCAGTCCCTCGGACCATATCTACGAGCAGTACTTC	CASSPSDHIYEQYF
.	TRBD2	TRBV5-1	TRBJ2-2	TGCGCCAGCAGCTTGTCGCGGGAGCCAAGGGAGCTGTTTTTT	CASSLSREPRELFF
.	.	TRBV7-9	TRBJ1-5	TGTGCCAGCAGCTTAATGGGGGCAGGTCAGCCCCAGCATTTT	CASSLMGAGQPQHF
.	TRBD1	TRBV20-1	TRBJ2-7	TGCAGTGCTACCTCGGACAGGGGGAGATACGAGCGGTACTTC	CSATSDRGRYERYF
few	.	TRBV5-1	TRBJ2-5	TGCGCCAGCTTTGAAGGGGGATCAGAGACCCAGTACTTC	CASFEGGSETQYF
few	.	TRBV29-1	TRBJ2-2	TGCAGCGTTGGAACGGGCGCGAACACCGGGGAGCTGTTTTTT	CSVGTGANTGELFF
.	.	TRBV7-2	TRBJ2-4	TGTGCCAGCAGCCCAGGCCGGACAAACATTCAGTACTTC	CASSPGRTNIQYF
few	TRBD1	TRBV5-1	TRBJ1-1	TGCGCCAGCAGCCTACTTACAGGGGAGACTGAAGCTTTCTTT	CASSLLTGETEAFF
few	.	TRBV29-1	TRBJ2-1	TGCAGCGTTGACCGGCAGGGGAATTCGGACAATGAGCAGTTCTTC	CSVDRQGNSDNEQFF
few	.	TRBV29-1	TRBJ1-2	TGCAGCGTTGTTTGGGACGGCTACACCTTC	CSVVWDGYTF
.	.	TRBV9	TRBJ2-1	TGTGCCGGCAGCGTTGGTTATTTGGGTGGCGGCTCCTACAATGAGCAGTTCTTC	CAGSVGYLGGGSYNEQFF
.	.	TRBV7-8	TRBJ1-1	TGTGCCAGCAGCTTAGTCAGCTTTACTGAAGCTTTCTTT	CASSLVSFTEAFF
few	TRBD2	TRBV7-6	TRBJ2-1	TGTGCCAGCAGCCCCGGACTAGCGGGGGCCCGGGGTGAGCAGTTCTTC	CASSPGLAGARGEQFF
.	.	TRBV6-2/TRBV6-3	TRBJ2-1	TGTGCCAGCAGTTACATACCCGGGACGGGCTACAATGAGCAGTTCTTC	CASSYIPGTGYNEQFF
.	.	TRBV28	TRBJ2-3	TGTGCCAGCAGCCCACAGGGATACACCCGCGGTGTTTCGCAGTATTTT	CASSPQGYTRGVSQYF